This T cell receptor (beta chain) stems from a study of T cells in Graves' hyperthyroidism and ophthalmopathy. Between the trimmed V and J ends, which lost 5 bases and 2 bases, there was a span of 10 bases. Germline loops: CDR1 SNHLY, CDR2 FYNNEI. The CDR3 extends over 13 amino acids. Researchers took RNA transcripts and amplified the TCR beta CDR3 regions from them. RT-PCR in the first round (using the HTBI primer set) targeted the TCR CDR3. TCRdb re-called the multiplex PCR reads through MiXCR, storing one row per CDR3 protein. The sample carries 480,000 or so distinct CDR3 sequences, around 15% recorded once. This clonotype has at least ten counts.

Sequenced sample: blood. This chain connects TRBV2 to TRBJ2-7, with a possible D match to TRBD2 (6 bases). This clonotype was sampled from a woman aged 18 to 35 with Graves' hyperthyroidism. This chain's CDR3 is CASSFGGTYEQYF. Here the CDR3 DNA reads TGTGCCAGCAGTTTTGGCGGGACCTACGAGCAGTACTTC.